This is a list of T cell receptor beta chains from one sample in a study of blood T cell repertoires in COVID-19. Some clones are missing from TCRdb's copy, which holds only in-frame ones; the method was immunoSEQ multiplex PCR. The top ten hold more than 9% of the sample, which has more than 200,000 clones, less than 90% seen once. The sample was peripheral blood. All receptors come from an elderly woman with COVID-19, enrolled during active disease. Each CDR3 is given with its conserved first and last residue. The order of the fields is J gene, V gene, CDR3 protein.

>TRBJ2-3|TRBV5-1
CASSLAATATDDTQYF
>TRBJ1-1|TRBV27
CASSAWTGRSDTEAFF
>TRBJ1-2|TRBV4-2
CASSQAEGGSNYGYTF
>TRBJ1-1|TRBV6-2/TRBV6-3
CASSSTRRKAFF
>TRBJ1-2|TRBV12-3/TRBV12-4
CASSQDRVGGYTF
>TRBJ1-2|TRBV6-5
CASRLEEGNYGYTF
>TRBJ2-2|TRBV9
CASSGSRSGGRNTGELFF
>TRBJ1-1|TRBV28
CASSLRTGQRNLMNTEAFF
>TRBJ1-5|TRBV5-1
CASSLEGGGRQPQHF
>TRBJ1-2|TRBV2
CASFTGANYGYTF
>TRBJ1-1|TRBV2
CASSVLNTEAFF
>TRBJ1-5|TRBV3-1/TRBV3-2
CASSQEYSNQPQHF
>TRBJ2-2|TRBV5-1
CASSSRGNTGELFF
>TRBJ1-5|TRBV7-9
CASSLGPGSNQPQHF
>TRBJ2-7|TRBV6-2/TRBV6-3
CASSSPLGGESYEQYF
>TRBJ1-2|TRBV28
CASTSGGTGGDGYTF